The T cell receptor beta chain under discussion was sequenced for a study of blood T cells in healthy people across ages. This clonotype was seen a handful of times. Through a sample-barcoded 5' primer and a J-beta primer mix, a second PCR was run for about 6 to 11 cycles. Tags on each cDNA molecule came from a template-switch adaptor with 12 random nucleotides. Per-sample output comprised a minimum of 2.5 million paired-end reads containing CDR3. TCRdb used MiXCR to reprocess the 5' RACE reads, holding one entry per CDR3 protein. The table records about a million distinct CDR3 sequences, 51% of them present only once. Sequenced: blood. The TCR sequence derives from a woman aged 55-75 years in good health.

DNA of the CDR3: TGCAGTGCTAGGTCTAGTCAAGAGACCCAGTACTTC. This encodes CSARSSQETQYF. The rearrangement joins TRBV20-1 to TRBJ2-5; D is uncertain. V shed 3 bases and J shed 2 bases, with 7 bases lying between them. CDR3 size: 12 residues. The germline V gene encodes CDR1 DFQATT and CDR2 SNEGSKA (reference sequence).